This entry lists 10 T cell receptor delta chains sequenced from one sample in a study of gamma-delta chains in newborns, infants, children (dated by TCRdb to between 2018 and 2021). The sequencing machine was an Illumina MiSeq. TCRdb reprocessed the public reads with the caller CATT; rows with the same DNA were merged afterwards. The sample yields thousands of delta-chain clones; 11% were counted once. Of the sample, 6% to 8% is held by the ten largest clones. What was sequenced was blood. The receptors here all came from a child who was a newborn, infant or young child, either healthy, febrile or measles-vaccinated (not recorded which).

In regard to this clone: Since a far larger clone is one base different, this is likely a read error. This sample includes further DNA sequences coding for the same CDR3. The CDR3 region is CARDVLGDTDKLIF. CDR3 nucleotide sequence: TGTGCCCGTGACGTACTGGGGGACACCGATAAACTCATCTTT. V gene TRDV2 combines with J gene TRDJ1, with 8 bases matching TRDD3. Germline lookup yields CDR1 GEAIGNYY and CDR2 EKD. This CDR3 contains 14 residues.

The V call is TRDV2, the J call TRDJ1, with 8 bases identical to TRDD3. With 4 bases clipped from V and 0 bases from J, the junction kept 27 bases outside the gene matches. The germline V gene encodes CDR1 GEAIGNYY and CDR2 EKD. CDR3 length: 22 residues. CDR3 region: CACEKLPTPSPLNWGYTDKLIF. The CDR3 region has the DNA TGTGCCTGTGAAAAGCTTCCCACCCCATCCCCATTAAACTGGGGGTACACCGATAAACTCATCTTT.

This clone has more than one count but fewer than ten. TCRdb and the translated DNA give different amino acids at residue 5; the protein presented here is the one translated from the DNA. This chain links TRDV2 with TRDJ1, with 8 bases matching TRDD3. In germline, CDR1 is GEAIGNYY, CDR2 EKD. The CDR3 length is 16 residues. V shed 3 bases, J shed 0 bases, and the junction held 8 bases outside the gene matches. Written as DNA, the CDR3 is TGTGCCTGTGACGGCCTGGGGGACCTAAACACCGATAAACTCATCTTT. Amino acids: CACDGLGDLNTDKLIF.

This clone has only a few counts. A much larger clone is a single base away; this may be a read error. The chain couples TRDV2 to TRDJ1; 11 bases align to TRDD3. The CDR3 covers 19 residues. Germline loops: CDR1 GEAIGNYY, CDR2 EKD. CDR3 bases: TGTGCCTGTGGCACCTTGTTTGGGCTGGGGGATACTCCCACCGATAAACTCATCTTT. Protein sequence: CACGTLFGLGDTPTDKLIF.

Notes on this clone: Other nucleotide sequences from this sample produce the same CDR3. The V and J genes are TRDV2 and TRDJ1, with D perhaps TRDD3 (5 bases). The CDR3 runs to 20 residues. CDR1 is GEAIGNYY and CDR2 is EKD in the germline V gene. Deletions cut 0 bases from V and 3 bases from J, with 28 bases between. CDR3 sequence reads: CACDTYGLRGGPPRPDKLIF. CDR3 sequence (DNA): TGTGCCTGTGACACCTACGGACTAAGGGGAGGACCTCCGAGGCCCGATAAACTCATCTTT.

The chain uses TRDV2 and TRDJ1, with 10 bases fitting TRDD3. Germline V gives CDR1 GEAIGNYY, CDR2 EKD. The V and J ends lost 0 bases and 0 bases, in that order; junction bases with no gene match: 9. CDR3 length: 18 residues. The CDR3 sequence is CACDTVFGGYLYTDKLIF. The CDR3 nucleotides are TGTGCCTGTGACACCGTTTTTGGGGGATACCTGTACACCGATAAACTCATCTTT.

The rearrangement links TRDV2 to TRDJ1; 8 bases are a match to TRDD3. The junction had 6 bases not matched to a gene; V was cut back by 0 bases and J by 4 bases. The CDR3 sequence is 15 residues long. From germline, CDR1 is GEAIGNYY and CDR2 EKD. The CDR3 DNA follows: TGTGCCTGTGACACCTTGGGGGATTATGACGATAAACTCATCTTT. Translation: CACDTLGDYDDKLIF.

The V call is TRDV2, the J call TRDJ1; the match to TRDD3 covers 7 bases. TCRdb lists no J gene, so it was determined here by aligning the DNA to germline. V shed 3 bases, J shed 2 bases, and the junction held 11 bases outside the gene matches. The germline V gene has CDR1 GEAIGNYY and CDR2 EKD. The CDR3 covers 16 residues. Here the CDR3 reads CACDPLLGGATDKLIF. DNA for the CDR3: TGTGCCTGTGACCCCCTCCTGGGGGGAGCTACCGATAAACTCATCTTT.

As for this clone: This specimen includes other DNA sequences encoding the same CDR3. The rearrangement uses TRDV2 and TRDJ1; D is perhaps TRDD3 (5 bases). CDR1 is GEAIGNYY, CDR2 EKD, per germline. Trimming removed 0 bases at V and 0 bases at J, with 10 bases between. The CDR3 spans 15 residues. In DNA form, the CDR3 reads TGTGCCTGTGACACCGTAGGGGAGTACACCGATAAACTCATCTTT. It codes for CACDTVGEYTDKLIF.

The J gene corresponds to TRDJ1; a V gene call is absent; the D call in the table, TRDD3, was not verified against the DNA. The CDR3 length is 22 residues. The CDR3 nucleotides are TGTGCCTGTGACACCGTCTGGCTGTGTGATAACCTGTCGGCAAAGTACACCGATAAACTCATCTTT. Protein product: CACDTVWLCDNLSAKYTDKLIF.